The rows below give T cell receptor beta chains drawn from one sample of a study of blood T cell repertoires in COVID-19. The method was immunoSEQ multiplex PCR; TCRdb's version includes in-frame clones alone and lacks a portion of them. The repertoire consists of approximately 230,000 clones, with nearly 90% occurring once and the leading ten covering roughly 3%. Input material: peripheral blood. The receptors derive from a man aged 18 to 30 with active or convalescent COVID-19. The CDR3 runs from the conserved cysteine through the conserved F or W. A D gene is named only where the DNA matches it firmly. A clone size is listed for some rows: how often the clone was seen (once, few, many), or a class if it is expanded.

clone_size	v_call	d_call	j_call	cdr3_nt	cdr3_aa
NA	TRBV2	NA	TRBJ2-1	TGTGCCAGCAGTGCCGGATCTGGCGGGCGACACTCCTACAATGAGCAGTTCTTC	CASSAGSGGRHSYNEQFF
NA	TRBV19	NA	TRBJ1-1	TGTGCCAGTAGTGGGGGAGGACTCACTGAAGCTTTCTTT	CASSGGGLTEAFF
NA	TRBV5-1	NA	TRBJ1-4	TGCGCCAGCAGCTTGAATCCTGCAACTAATGAAAAACTGTTTTTT	CASSLNPATNEKLFF
few	TRBV11-3	TRBD1	TRBJ2-2	TGTGCCAGCAGCTTGGGACAGAGAACCGGGGAGCTGTTTTTT	CASSLGQRTGELFF
NA	TRBV6-1	NA	TRBJ1-1	TGTGCCAGCAGTGAAGTGAGAGCTTTCTTT	CASSEVRAFF
NA	TRBV7-9	NA	TRBJ1-4	TGTGCCAGCAGCTTATTTTTAGCAACTAATGAAAAACTGTTTTTT	CASSLFLATNEKLFF
NA	TRBV27	NA	TRBJ1-1	TGTGCCAGCAGTTTGGAAAACCGGGGGACTGAAGCTTTCTTT	CASSLENRGTEAFF
NA	TRBV11-3	TRBD1	TRBJ1-1	TGTGCCAGCAGCGGGGGGACAGGGATGGCTTTCTTT	CASSGGTGMAFF
NA	TRBV9	TRBD2	TRBJ2-7	TGTGCCAGCAGCTCAAGTGGGGCGGGAGGGCCCTACGAGCAGTACTTC	CASSSSGAGGPYEQYF
NA	TRBV29-1	NA	TRBJ2-2	TGCAGCCCTGAAGATCCGGGCACCGGGGAGCTGTTTTTT	CSPEDPGTGELFF
NA	TRBV5-5	TRBD2	TRBJ2-3	TGTGCCAGCAGCCCGCGACTAGCGGGAGAAGATACGCAGTATTTT	CASSPRLAGEDTQYF
NA	TRBV5-1	TRBD1	TRBJ2-7	TGCGCCAGCAGCTTCCGGGACAGGGTGTACGAGCAGTACTTC	CASSFRDRVYEQYF
few	TRBV7-2	TRBD1	TRBJ2-3	TGTGCCAGCAGCTACGACCCGGGACAGGGCACAGATACGCAGTATTTT	CASSYDPGQGTDTQYF
NA	TRBV6-2/TRBV6-3	NA	TRBJ1-5	TGTGCCAGCAGTTACATACGGGCAGGGAAAAATAGCAATCAGCCCCAGCATTTT	CASSYIRAGKNSNQPQHF
NA	TRBV7-2	NA	TRBJ2-7	TGTGCCAGCAGGATAGGGGTATTCACTGGTGAGCAGTACTTC	CASRIGVFTGEQYF
once	TRBV7-3	NA	TRBJ1-1	TGTGCCAGCAGCTTGGGAGGGGGGATGGACACTGAAGCTTTCTTT	CASSLGGGMDTEAFF
few	TRBV2	NA	TRBJ1-2	TGTGCCAGCAGCGTGACAGATCTAAAGGGCACTGGCTACACCTTC	CASSVTDLKGTGYTF
NA	TRBV15	TRBD1	TRBJ2-2	TGTGCCACCAGCAGAGGGGGGACAGCCGCGAACACCGGGGAGCTGTTTTTT	CATSRGGTAANTGELFF
NA	TRBV6-6	TRBD2	TRBJ2-5	TGTGCCAGCAGTTACCTGAGCGGGGCAGAGACCCAGTACTTC	CASSYLSGAETQYF
NA	TRBV18	NA	TRBJ2-3	TGTGCCAGCTCGCAGAGGACACGCCCAGGGGACACAGATACGCAGTATTTT	CASSQRTRPGDTDTQYF
NA	TRBV27	NA	TRBJ1-1	TGTGCCAGCAGACAGGGCGGGTACACTGAAGCTTTCTTT	CASRQGGYTEAFF
NA	TRBV29-1	NA	TRBJ1-2	TGCAGCGTTGAAACCCAGGGCGTAGGTGGCTACACCTTC	CSVETQGVGGYTF
NA	TRBV4-2	TRBD1	TRBJ2-2	TGTGCCAGCAGCCCCGGGACAGGGGGCGTCACCGGGGAGCTGTTTTTT	CASSPGTGGVTGELFF
few	TRBV5-1	TRBD1	TRBJ1-1	TGCGCCAGCAGCTCACAGGGGCGGGGAACTGAAGCTTTCTTT	CASSSQGRGTEAFF
NA	TRBV3-1/TRBV3-2	NA	TRBJ1-3	TGTGCCAGCAACCAAGGGGCGTTAGCTGGAAACACCATATATTTT	CASNQGALAGNTIYF
few	TRBV10-1	NA	TRBJ2-2	TGCGCCAGCAGTGATCGCGGGCGGCGGAGGGAGCTGTTTTTT	CASSDRGRRRELFF
NA	TRBV7-2	NA	TRBJ2-2	TGTGCCAGCAGCTTCTTTAGGCAGAAAAGGGGTTCCACCGGGGAGCTGTTTTTT	CASSFFRQKRGSTGELFF
NA	TRBV5-1	TRBD1	TRBJ1-1	TGCGCCAGCAGCCAACGGACAGGGGGAATGAACACTGAAGCTTTCTTT	CASSQRTGGMNTEAFF
NA	TRBV7-3	TRBD2	TRBJ2-5	TGTGCCAGCAGCGTAGCGGGAGGGTCCCAAGAGACCCAGTACTTC	CASSVAGGSQETQYF
NA	TRBV7-2	TRBD1	TRBJ1-2	TGTGCCAGCAGCTTAAAGTGGGCAGGGGGCGGCTACACCTTC	CASSLKWAGGGYTF
NA	TRBV9	TRBD1	TRBJ1-2	TGTGCCAGCAGCCCCCCGGGACAGATTTATGGCTACACCTTC	CASSPPGQIYGYTF
NA	TRBV7-2	TRBD1	TRBJ1-4	TGTGCCAGCAGGAAAGGGGGCTCAGGGGGCGGTTCAACTAATGAAAAACTGTTTTTT	CASRKGGSGGGSTNEKLFF
NA	TRBV19	TRBD1	TRBJ1-1	TGTGCCAGTAGTATATCACAGGGGAAGGCGGCTTTCTTT	CASSISQGKAAFF
few	TRBV7-9	NA	TRBJ2-7	TGTGCCAGCAGCTTAGCAGAGACCGGGGGCGAGCAGTACTTC	CASSLAETGGEQYF
NA	TRBV19	NA	TRBJ1-1	TGTGCCAGTACCCGACACTCGAACACTGAAGCTTTCTTT	CASTRHSNTEAFF
NA	TRBV14	NA	TRBJ2-2	TGTGCCAGCAGCCAGTATTACACCGGGGAGCTGTTTTTT	CASSQYYTGELFF
NA	TRBV30	NA	TRBJ1-2	TGTGCCTGGAGGGACCCGGGTTCCAGGGGCTATGGCTACACCTTC	CAWRDPGSRGYGYTF
NA	TRBV6-2/TRBV6-3	NA	TRBJ1-2	TGTGCCAGCAGTTACTCTACAGACGCCGTTGGAGGCTACACCTTC	CASSYSTDAVGGYTF
NA	TRBV6-5	NA	TRBJ2-5	TGTGCCAGCAGTCAAACGCCGGGACTCGGGACCCAGTACTTC	CASSQTPGLGTQYF
NA	TRBV28	NA	TRBJ1-4	TGTGCCAGCGTCAGGGGTTTCCTCGGTGAAAAACTGTTTTTT	CASVRGFLGEKLFF
NA	TRBV7-9	TRBD2	TRBJ2-1	TGTGCCAGCAGGGCGGGAGGTCGGGTTGATGAGCAGTTCTTC	CASRAGGRVDEQFF
few	TRBV7-6	TRBD1	TRBJ2-7	TGTGCCAGCAGCTTAGGAACGGACAGGGCCTACGAGCAGTACTTC	CASSLGTDRAYEQYF
NA	TRBV2	NA	TRBJ1-3	TGTGCCAGCAGTGAAGCCCGGGAAATTCCCATATATTTT	CASSEAREIPIYF
NA	TRBV28	NA	TRBJ2-1	TGTGCCAGCAGCTTTCTCTCCGGTAACGACTACAATGAGCAGTTCTTC	CASSFLSGNDYNEQFF
NA	TRBV29-1	TRBD1	TRBJ1-5	TGCAGCGTTGTTGGGACAGATAGCAATCAGCCCCAGCATTTT	CSVVGTDSNQPQHF
NA	TRBV4-3	TRBD2	TRBJ2-5	TGCGCCAGCAGCCTACTAGCGGGTGAGACCCAGTACTTC	CASSLLAGETQYF
NA	TRBV7-3	NA	TRBJ2-5	TGTGCCAGCTCCTCTAATGGGACTTCCCAAGAGACCCAGTACTTC	CASSSNGTSQETQYF
NA	TRBV29-1	TRBD1	TRBJ1-2	TGCAGCGTGACCGGGACAGGGGTAAACTATGGCTACACCTTC	CSVTGTGVNYGYTF
NA	TRBV9	NA	TRBJ1-6	TGTGCCAGCAGCGTAAGGGGGACCACCTATAATTCACCCCTCCACTTT	CASSVRGTTYNSPLHF
NA	TRBV6-6	NA	TRBJ2-2	TGTGCCAGCAGTTACTATCGGGATAGCGGGGAGCTGTTTTTT	CASSYYRDSGELFF
NA	TRBV7-7	TRBD2	TRBJ2-5	TGTGCTAGCAGCCTAGCGGGAGCTTACCAAGAGACCCAGTACTTC	CASSLAGAYQETQYF
NA	TRBV5-5	NA	TRBJ2-2	TGTGCCAGCAGCTTGGCAAATCAGGGTTCCGGCGGGGAGCTGTTTTTT	CASSLANQGSGGELFF
NA	TRBV15	TRBD2	TRBJ2-3	TGTGCCACCAGCGTTAGCGGGCGCACAGATACGCAGTATTTT	CATSVSGRTDTQYF
NA	TRBV21-1	NA	TRBJ2-4	TGTGCCAGCAGCAAAAAAAACGGAGAAAAAGGTGACATTCAGTACTTC	CASSKKNGEKGDIQYF
NA	TRBV19	TRBD2	TRBJ2-2	TGTGCCAGTAGTGTATGGACTAGCGGCACCGGGGAGCTGTTTTTT	CASSVWTSGTGELFF
few	TRBV11-3	NA	TRBJ1-1	TGTGCCAGCAGCCAAGGGGCAACTGAAGCTTTCTTT	CASSQGATEAFF
NA	TRBV18	TRBD2	TRBJ2-7	TGTGCCAGCTCACCTTGGACCGGGACTAGCGGTTACGAGCAGTACTTC	CASSPWTGTSGYEQYF
NA	TRBV4-1	TRBD1	TRBJ1-4	TGCGCCAGCAGCCAAGAGGGGACAGGGCATGAAAAACTGTTTTTT	CASSQEGTGHEKLFF
NA	TRBV7-2	TRBD1	TRBJ1-6	TGTGCCAGCAGCTTAAGGACAGGGAATTCACCCCTCCACTTT	CASSLRTGNSPLHF
NA	TRBV28	TRBD2	TRBJ2-4	TGTGCCAGCAGTCTAGCGGGTCTCCAAGGGAACATTCAGTACTTC	CASSLAGLQGNIQYF